This passage covers 3 T cell receptor beta chains from one sample sequenced in a study of cytomegalovirus exposure and HLA in healthy donors. Sequencing used immunoSEQ multiplex PCR; TCRdb keeps in-frame clones, though not all of them. The sample yields approximately 44,000 clones, 88% seen once. Sequenced: PBMCs. All receptors come from a woman aged 25 to 45 in good health and CMV-seronegative.

The V gene is TRBV5-1, the J gene TRBJ2-5, with D maybe TRBD1 (5 bases). This CDR3 region has 12 residues. V was cut by 4 bases and J by 6 bases, with 10 bases left in between. CDR1 is SGHRS, CDR2 YFSETQ, per germline. The CDR3 spells CASSLGPKTQYF. The CDR3 DNA is TGCGCCAGCAGCCTGGGGCCAAAGACCCAGTACTTC.

V usage is TRBV15 and J usage is TRBJ2-5, with D maybe TRBD1 (6 bases). The CDR3 runs to 14 residues. The germline V gene has CDR1 LNHNV and CDR2 YYDKDF (reference sequence). The V end lost 2 bases, the J end lost 5 bases, and 12 bases lay between the germline ends. The CDR3 DNA reads TGTGCCACCAGCAGAATCACAGGGATCGAGACCCAGTACTTC. Translated, it gives CATSRITGIETQYF.

V is TRBV15 and J is TRBJ2-3; D not resolved. Trimming took 0 bases from V and 8 from J, leaving 15 bases between them. The CDR3 loop spans 15 amino acids. Germline loops: CDR1 LNHNV, CDR2 YYDKDF (reference sequence). In nucleotides, the CDR3 is TGTGCCACCAGCAGAGAAAGAGCCGATTCCGGTACGCAGTATTTT. Its protein product is CATSRERADSGTQYF.